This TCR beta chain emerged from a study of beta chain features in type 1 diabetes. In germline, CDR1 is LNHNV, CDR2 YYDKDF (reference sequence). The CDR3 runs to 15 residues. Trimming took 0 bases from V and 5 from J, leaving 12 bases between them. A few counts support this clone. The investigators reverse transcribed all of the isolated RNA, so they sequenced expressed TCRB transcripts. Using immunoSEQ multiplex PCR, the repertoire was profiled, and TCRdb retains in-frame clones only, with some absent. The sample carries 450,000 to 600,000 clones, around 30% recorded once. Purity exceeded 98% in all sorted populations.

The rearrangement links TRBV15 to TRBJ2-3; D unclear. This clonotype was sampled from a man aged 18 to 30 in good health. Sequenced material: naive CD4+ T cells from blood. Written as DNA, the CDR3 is TGTGCCACCAGCAGAGATCCTACCCTTCGAGATACGCAGTATTTT. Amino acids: CATSRDPTLRDTQYF. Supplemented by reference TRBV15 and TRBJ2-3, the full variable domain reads DAMVIQNPRYQVTQFGKPVTLSCSQTLNHNVMYWYQQKSSQAPKLLFHYYDKDFNNEADTPDNFQSRRPNTSFCFLDIRSPGLGDTAMYLCATSRDPTLRDTQYFGPGTRLTVL.